These 17 T cell receptor beta chains were sequenced from one sample in a study of early T cells in non-severe SARS-CoV-2 infection. TCRdb independently ran MiXCR on the 5' RACE reads; one entry per CDR3 protein. The data hold roughly 70,000 distinct CDR3 sequences, with roughly a fifth observed a single time. Source: whole blood, taken at baseline. The receptors come from an adult who was a healthcare worker with PCR-confirmed SARS-CoV-2 infection or an uninfected control (not recorded which).

The V call is TRBV7-3, the J call TRBJ2-2; a weak D match, TRBD1 (5 bases). The CDR3 sequence is 13 residues long. CDR1 is SGHTA, CDR2 FQGTGA, per germline. The ends were cut back, 5 bases at V and 7 bases at J, with 11 bases in the middle. The CDR3 DNA follows: TGTGCCAGCAGCAAGACAACAGGCGGGGAGCTGTTTTTT. This gives the protein CASSKTTGGELFF.

In this sample, this clonotype turned up a few times. The V and J genes are TRBV30 and TRBJ1-2; D not certain. The germline V and J ends were trimmed by 7 bases and 1 base, with 4 bases remaining between them. Germline loops: CDR1 GTSNPN, CDR2 SVGIG (reference sequence). CDR3 length equals 10 residues. The CDR3 loop is CAFRNYGYTF. In DNA form, the CDR3 reads TGTGCCTTCCGTAACTATGGCTACACCTTC.

This clonotype was seen only a few times. The genes are TRBV4-2 and TRBJ1-2; maybe TRBD1 (5 bases). With 0 bases removed from V and 8 bases from J, the gap between germline ends came to 13 bases. The CDR3 runs 14 residues. Germline CDR1 is LGHNA and CDR2 is YNFKEQ. In nucleotides, the CDR3 is TGTGCCAGCAGCCAAGACGAAGGGGTGAGCGGCTACACCTTC. This sequence encodes CASSQDEGVSGYTF.

This clonotype was observed a handful of times. This chain connects TRBV9 to TRBJ2-2; possibly TRBD1 for D (5 bases). There are 13 residues in the CDR3. The ends were cut back, 2 bases at V and 3 bases at J, with 5 bases in the middle. Germline loops: CDR1 SGDLS, CDR2 YYNGEE. CDR3 bases: TGTGCCAGCAGCGTCAGGGACACCGGGGAGCTGTTTTTT. Residues: CASSVRDTGELFF.

The rearrangement links TRBV5-1 to TRBJ1-3, with TRBD1 identical over 7 bases. CDR3 length equals 16 residues. Looked up from germline, CDR1 is SGHRS and CDR2 is YFSETQ. V shed 4 bases and J 5 bases; nucleotides not matched to a gene: 12. The CDR3 DNA is TGCGCCAGCAGCCCAAGCATACGGGGACAGCGAAACACCATATATTTT. Residues: CASSPSIRGQRNTIYF.

V gene TRBV6-4 combines with J gene TRBJ2-4, with TRBD1 as a possible D gene (6 bases). This CDR3 region has 18 residues. V was cut by 2 bases and J by 0 bases, with 17 bases left in between. The germline V gene encodes CDR1 MRHNA and CDR2 SNTAGT. CDR3 residues: CASSDGCRDILAKNIQYF. In DNA, the CDR3 is TGTGCCAGCAGTGACGGTTGTAGGGACATACTAGCCAAAAACATTCAGTACTTC.

The chain joins TRBV3-1 to TRBJ2-5; unclear D gene. V was shortened by 1 base and J by 5 bases, with 5 bases between the two germline ends. This CDR3 region has 12 residues. Germline CDR1 is LGHDT and CDR2 is YNNKEL (reference sequence). CDR3 sequence (DNA): TGTGCCAGCAGCCAAGGGCTTGAGACCCAGTACTTC. It translates to CASSQGLETQYF.

The genes are TRBV7-3 and TRBJ2-1, with a possible D match to TRBD2 (6 bases). Trimming removed 4 bases from V and 3 bases from J, with 13 bases in between. This CDR3 comprises 15 residues. Germline CDR1 SGHTA, CDR2 FQGTGA. CDR3 in DNA: TGTGCCAGCAGCTGGGGACTGATGGGCTACAATGAGCAGTTCTTC. Its protein product is CASSWGLMGYNEQFF.

The chain has TRBV5-1 and TRBJ2-3, with unresolved D. The CDR3 is 14 residues long. Germline assignment: CDR1 SGHRS and CDR2 YFSETQ. Trimming cost V 3 bases and J 0 bases, with 8 bases left between them. CDR3 sequence reads: CASSSHQSTDTQYF. CDR3 coding DNA: TGCGCCAGCAGCTCCCACCAGAGCACAGATACGCAGTATTTT.

Concerning this clonotype: A junction end diverges from the germline sequence, so it may reflect a read error. This chain uses TRBV5-1 with TRBJ1-1, with 7 bases that match TRBD1. The CDR3 consists of 14 residues. Looked up from germline, CDR1 is SGHRS and CDR2 is YFSETQ. The DNA of the CDR3 is TGCGCCAGCGGCTTGGGACAGATGAACACTGAAGCTTTCTTT. This translates into CASGLGQMNTEAFF.

In this sample, this clonotype turned up a few times. The rearrangement joins TRBV9 to TRBJ1-4, with TRBD1 identical over 8 bases. The J segment lost 5 bases and the V segment lost 4 bases, leaving 4 bases of the junction unmatched. There are 14 residues in the CDR3. Germline V gives CDR1 SGDLS, CDR2 YYNGEE. The CDR3 nucleotides read TGTGCCAGCAGCCTAGACAGGGGAAATGAAAAACTGTTTTTT. Translated: CASSLDRGNEKLFF.

In its sample, this clonotype was seen a few times. The chain has TRBV4-2 and TRBJ2-3; 7 nucleotides line up with TRBD1. After removal of 1 base from V and 0 bases from J, the junction contained 1 base not matched to a gene. Per germline, CDR1 LGHNA and CDR2 YNFKEQ. The CDR3 contains 15 residues. CDR3 in amino acids: CASSQGQGSTDTQYF. CDR3 nucleotides: TGTGCCAGCAGCCAAGGACAGGGAAGCACAGATACGCAGTATTTT.

The chain uses TRBV12-3 or TRBV12-4 and TRBJ1-1; a weak D match, TRBD1 (5 bases). Trimming cost V 1 base and J 0 bases, with 9 bases left between them. The CDR3 sequence is 15 residues long. CDR3 in amino acids: CASSLVPGMNTEAFF. The CDR3 bases are TGTGCCAGCAGTTTAGTTCCAGGGATGAACACTGAAGCTTTCTTT.

This sequence joins TRBV7-2 and TRBJ1-2; TRBD1 matches 7 bases. The V gene end was trimmed by 5 bases and the J gene end by 3 bases; junction bases not matched to a gene: 6. The V gene's germline CDR1 is SGHTA and CDR2 FQGNSA. The CDR3 spans 14 residues. The CDR3 protein is CASSRQGTDYGYTF. CDR3 DNA: TGTGCCAGCAGCCGACAGGGAACGGACTATGGCTACACCTTC.

This clonotype was recorded a few times. The rearrangement uses TRBV7-6 and TRBJ2-3, with D possibly being TRBD2 (6 bases). V lost 3 bases, J lost 2 bases, and 9 bases lay in between. This CDR3 contains 14 residues. Looked up from germline, CDR1 is SGHVS and CDR2 is FNYEAQ. In nucleotides, the CDR3 is TGTGCCAGCAGCTTTGGGGGGAACACAGATACGCAGTATTTT. It encodes CASSFGGNTDTQYF.

The genes are TRBV7-8 and TRBJ1-1; maybe TRBD1 (6 bases). From germline, CDR1 is SGHVS and CDR2 FQNEAQ. This CDR3 region has 15 residues. Trimming stripped 0 bases from V and 0 bases from J, with 8 bases between. The CDR3 nucleotides are TGTGCCAGCAGCTTAGCGCAGGGGATGAACACTGAAGCTTTCTTT. Translation: CASSLAQGMNTEAFF.

The chain uses TRBV6-6 and TRBJ2-3; TRBD1 agrees at 8 bases. V lost 5 bases and J lost 7; bases outside the gene matches: 11. Per germline, CDR1 MNHNY and CDR2 SVGAGI (reference sequence). The CDR3 is 15 amino acids. The CDR3 coding sequence is TGTGCCAGCAGTCGTGACAGGGGATCCGGGAATACGCAGTATTTT. It translates to CASSRDRGSGNTQYF.